These 20 T cell receptor beta chains came from one sample sequenced in a study of blood T cell repertoires in COVID-19. Measured with immunoSEQ multiplex PCR; TCRdb has only the in-frame clones, and not every one. The sample lists about 240,000 clones, about nine tenths occurring once. Specimen: peripheral blood. The source of these receptors is a man aged 55-75 years who had recovered from COVID-19.

The chain links TRBV19 to TRBJ1-5, with no clear D. CDR1 is LNHDA, CDR2 SQIVND, per germline (reference sequence). This CDR3 is built from 15 residues. Trimming cost V 6 bases and J 7 bases, with 19 bases left between them. CDR3 coding DNA: TGTGCCAGTAGCCCCTTGACCCCCACGGGGCAGCCCCAGCATTTT. Protein product: CASSPLTPTGQPQHF.

DNA for the CDR3: TGTGCCAGCAGTTACCAAGGACAGGGGGCTGGGTATGGCTACACCTTC. This codes for CASSYQGQGAGYGYTF. The chain uses TRBV6-5 and TRBJ1-2; TRBD1 matches at 11 bases. V lost 2 bases, J lost 5 bases, and 7 bases stayed unmatched. CDR1 and CDR2 (germline): MNHEY, SVGAGI. The CDR3 contains 16 residues.

Only one count was recorded for this clone. The chain combines TRBV6-6 with TRBJ1-4, with D possibly TRBD1 on 5 matching bases. Germline CDR1 MNHNY, CDR2 SVGAGI (reference sequence). The CDR3 length is 15 residues. Trimming removed 4 bases at V and 4 bases at J, with 13 bases between. In DNA, the CDR3 is TGTGCCAGCAGTTCGGGACTCTCCCTTAATGAAAAACTGTTTTTT. This encodes CASSSGLSLNEKLFF.

This CDR3 is CASSPKADQETQYF. Here the CDR3 DNA reads TGTGCCAGCTCACCAAAGGCGGACCAAGAGACCCAGTACTTC. The chain uses TRBV18 and TRBJ2-5; no definite D call. The CDR3 sequence is 14 residues long. V lost 2 bases and J 0 bases, leaving 7 bases between the germline ends. Looked up from germline, CDR1 is KGHSH and CDR2 is LQKENI.

The V call is TRBV5-5, the J call TRBJ2-4; perhaps TRBD1 as D (6 bases). The V end was cut by 5 bases, the J end by 0 bases, with 12 bases between. This CDR3 region has 15 residues. The germline V gene has CDR1 SGHKS and CDR2 YYEKEE (reference sequence). CDR3 sequence (DNA): TGTGCCAGCAGTACGGACAGACTAGCCAAAAACATTCAGTACTTC. Amino acid sequence: CASSTDRLAKNIQYF.

The V call is TRBV5-5, the J call TRBJ1-2, with 9 bases matching TRBD1. Losses at the gene ends were 3 bases for V and 6 bases for J; bases not matched to a gene: 3. CDR1 and CDR2 (germline): SGHKS, YYEKEE (reference sequence). The CDR3 is 13 amino acids. The CDR3 DNA reads TGTGCCAGCAGCTGGGGACAGGGCCATGGCTACACCTTC. Translating gives CASSWGQGHGYTF.

The chain links TRBV5-1 to TRBJ2-5; D possibly corresponds to TRBD1 (8 bases). CDR3 length: 14 residues. V gave up 3 bases and J gave up 5 bases, with 14 bases separating them. The germline CDR1 and CDR2 sequences are SGHRS and YFSETQ. The CDR3, as DNA: TGCGCCAGCAGCTCCCCACAGGGGGGGGAGACCCAGTACTTC. Translation gives CASSSPQGGETQYF.

V usage is TRBV23-1 and J usage is TRBJ2-2, with a possible D match to TRBD2 (7 bases). TRBV23-1 is an ORF, with its function uncertain. The CDR3 consists of 18 residues. With 0 bases removed from V and 0 bases from J, the gap between germline ends came to 14 bases. In DNA form, the CDR3 reads TGCGCCAGCAGTCAATCGATGGCGGGGGCAGCGAACACCGGGGAGCTGTTTTTT. Encoded protein: CASSQSMAGAANTGELFF.

The rearrangement joins TRBV6-2 or TRBV6-3 to TRBJ1-5; 9 bases fit TRBD1. This CDR3 is 14 amino acids long. Germline CDR1 is MNHEY and CDR2 is SVGEGT. With V trimmed by 4 bases and J by 7 bases, 5 bases remained unmatched. The CDR3 coding sequence is TGTGCCAGCAGTTCCGGACAGGGGTGGCAGCCCCAGCATTTT. It codes for CASSSGQGWQPQHF.

The gene calls are TRBV23-1 and TRBJ2-5; 8 bases are shared with TRBD2. TRBV23-1 is given ORF status, its function remaining uncertain. V trimming: 4 bases; J trimming: 3 bases; junction bases outside the gene matches: 13. The length of the CDR3 is 17 residues. The CDR3, as DNA: TGCGCCAGCAGTCCATGGGTGGCTAGCGGGTCGAAAGAGACCCAGTACTTC. Residues: CASSPWVASGSKETQYF.

Written as DNA, the CDR3 is TGCAGCGTTCGGGGGGTGAACACTGAAGCTTTCTTT. Protein product: CSVRGVNTEAFF. The chain is built from TRBV29-1 and TRBJ1-1; D is perhaps TRBD1 (5 bases). Germline CDR1 is SQVTM and CDR2 is ANQGSEA. The V and J ends lost 5 bases and 0 bases respectively, with 7 bases between them. This CDR3 is 12 amino acids long.

The chain combines TRBV10-2 with TRBJ2-7; 10 nucleotides line up with TRBD1. The V gene's germline CDR1 is WSHSY and CDR2 SAAADI. Trimming at V came to 3 bases and at J to 4 bases, leaving 6 bases not matched to a gene. This CDR3 comprises 15 residues. CDR3 amino acids: CASSDGTGDVYEQYF. CDR3 bases: TGCGCCAGCAGTGACGGGACAGGGGATGTTTACGAGCAGTACTTC.

This chain joins TRBV18 and TRBJ2-5, with a tentative D call TRBD2 (6 bases). Trimming cost V 3 bases and J 1 base, with 18 bases left between them. This CDR3 contains 17 residues. Germline-derived CDR1 and CDR2 are KGHSH and LQKENI. CDR3 coding DNA: TGTGCCAGCTCACCCTTCGCCCCTAGTAGCGGCCAAGAGACCCAGTACTTC. This gives the protein CASSPFAPSSGQETQYF.

The chain couples TRBV6-5 to TRBJ2-2; 7 bases are shared with TRBD1. The CDR3 length is 16 residues. The trim removed 2 bases at V and 0 bases at J, leaving 3 bases unmatched. Germline assignment: CDR1 MNHEY and CDR2 SVGAGI. CDR3 loop: CASSYPGTANTGELFF. The CDR3, as DNA: TGTGCCAGCAGTTACCCCGGGACAGCGAACACCGGGGAGCTGTTTTTT.

The V and J genes are TRBV5-1 and TRBJ1-1; no clear D gene. The CDR3 sequence is 14 residues long. The germline gives CDR1 SGHRS, CDR2 YFSETQ. The V gene lost 6 bases and the J gene lost 7 bases, with 19 bases spanning the gap. The CDR3 DNA is TGCGCCAGCACAAATAATGTCGGGTTTGGTGAAGCTTTCTTT. Translating gives CASTNNVGFGEAFF.

This sequence joins TRBV15 and TRBJ1-3; 10 bases are a match to TRBD1. Losses at the gene ends were 1 base for V and 6 bases for J; bases not matched to a gene: 9. Per germline, CDR1 LNHNV and CDR2 YYDKDF (reference sequence). The length of the CDR3 is 17 residues. The CDR3 is CATSRGPGTGAENTIYF. CDR3 nucleotides: TGTGCCACCAGCAGAGGTCCAGGGACAGGGGCTGAAAACACCATATATTTT.

This clone was observed a few times. The chain carries TRBV9 and TRBJ2-2; 7 bases fit TRBD2. The length of the CDR3 is 17 residues. The J segment lost 0 bases and the V segment lost 2 bases, leaving 7 bases of the junction unmatched. Germline loops: CDR1 SGDLS, CDR2 YYNGEE. This CDR3 reads CASSVHFGGANTGELFF. The CDR3 coding sequence is TGTGCCAGCAGCGTCCACTTTGGGGGGGCGAACACCGGGGAGCTGTTTTTT.

The chain couples TRBV7-6 to TRBJ2-3, with a possible D match to TRBD1 (6 bases). Germline V CDR1 and CDR2: SGHVS, FNYEAQ. This CDR3 comprises 14 residues. Trimming removed 8 bases from V and 2 bases from J, with 14 bases in between. The CDR3 is CASGQGRYTDTQYF. The CDR3 DNA sequence: TGTGCCAGCGGCCAGGGGCGGTACACAGATACGCAGTATTTT.

The rearrangement uses TRBV2 and TRBJ1-1, with D possibly TRBD1 on 6 matching bases. Germline values: CDR1 SNHLY, CDR2 FYNNEI. The CDR3 loop spans 13 amino acids. The V and J ends lost 7 bases and 3 bases respectively, with 12 bases between them. The CDR3 reads CASTGGSDTEAFF. DNA of the CDR3: TGTGCCAGCACGGGGGGCTCTGACACTGAAGCTTTCTTT.

The chain has TRBV28 and TRBJ1-5, with TRBD1 matching over 9 bases. The length of the CDR3 is 17 residues. The V and J ends lost 5 bases and 5 bases, in that order; junction bases with no gene match: 13. Germline assignment: CDR1 MDHEN and CDR2 SYDVKM. This chain's CDR3 is CASSHDLGQGGYQPQHF. The CDR3 nucleotides read TGTGCCAGCAGTCACGATCTGGGACAGGGTGGTTATCAGCCCCAGCATTTT.